This T cell receptor (beta chain) was captured in a study of blood T cells in healthy people across ages (dated by TCRdb to about 2015). For the study in its entirety: Template switching captured roughly one uniquely barcoded TCR beta cDNA molecule per two T cells in model experiments. Using deep sequencing normalized with unique cDNA molecular identifiers, the study measured how TCR beta repertoire diversity changes with age. Four age groups were formed from the donors: young (average roughly 16 years), middle-aged (approximately 40), aged (around 68) and long-lived (about 75). To avoid experimental bias, donors of different ages were randomly spread across the sequencing lanes. Two additional independent replicas of 1 million unique cDNA reads from the same blood draw were analyzed for two donors (one aged 18 to 30 and one aged 80 or older). The investigation overall reported the following: Estimates of total diversity based on one million sequenced T cells were regarded as lower bounds and as underestimates. The long-lived group showed more naive CD4+ T cells, fewer expanded clones and increased TCR diversity than the aged group, suggesting age selection. Observed TCR beta diversity correlated strongly with the percentage of naive T cells measured by flow cytometry. The CMV infection status of donors was not known, potentially confounding age-related changes in expanded clonotypes. Since profiling was done on bulk unsorted PBMCs, naive and antigen-experienced compartments could not be conclusively compared. Observed TCR beta diversity per million T cells fell roughly linearly with age, and a significant reduction was already apparent by age around 40.

Library preparation employed 5' RACE. Sequencing used an Illumina HiSeq 2500. A second about 7 to 12 cycle PCR used a sample-barcoded 5' primer and a J-beta primer mix. A unique molecular identifier was introduced onto each TCR beta cDNA molecule by a template-switch 5' adaptor carrying 12 random nucleotides. Each sample yielded at least 2.5 million CDR3-containing paired-end reads. First-strand cDNA was synthesized from all RNA with the Mint cDNA synthesis kit, primed by a TRBC-specific oligonucleotide. After uracil-DNA glycosylase treatment, a first 18-cycle PCR used universal primers M1SS and BC2_uni_R on all cDNA. The published analysis was carried out like this. Normalization of each sample was performed by random selection of 1 million high-quality reads, each carrying a distinct molecular identifier. Instead of being binned into consensus sequences, reads with shared molecular identifiers were discarded. MiTCR, set to a Q25 quality threshold and the strictest error-elimination algorithm, was used for CDR3 identification, clonotype clustering and error correction. Lower-bound total TCR beta diversity was estimated with a nonparametric unseen species model using Euler transformation. TCRdb reprocessing: public reads trimmed at Q25 with fastp, clones called with MiXCR, in-frame beta chains kept. When rows share a CDR3 protein, they turn into one entry using the most common DNA and genes. The V and J calls reflect TCRdb's pipeline rather than the authors' work. This sample is represented by fewer than 2,000,000 distinct CDR3 sequences; roughly 30% of them were singletons. The ten largest account for around 11% of the sample.

The CDR3 has 16 amino acids, counting the end cysteine and phenylalanine. The retained sequence is limited to the CDR3, 48 bases, with the frame set at the first base. Looking up the germline V gene yields CDR1 MGHRA and CDR2 YSYEKL. The junction shows trimming of 3 bases on V and 1 base on J, and the gene matches do not reach 7 bases of it. A few counts support this clonotype. Its specific antigen is unknown. No base quality information exists; no much larger clone differs at one position. Systemically healthy Caucasian individuals from Russia, approximately 39 in total and aged roughly 6 to 100 years, were included as donors. Ten milliliters of peripheral blood were drawn from each donor into EDTA-treated Vacutainer tubes. Ficoll-Paque density-gradient centrifugation was used to isolate PBMCs, with at least 7 million per sample. Trizol reagent was used to extract total RNA from PBMCs, with at least 6 micrograms per sample. The percentages of naive CD45RAhigh/CD27high T cells were determined by flow cytometry on a PBMC aliquot from every donor.

This sequence originates from a woman in her thirties in good health. Here the chain combines TRBV4-1 and TRBJ1-1; the junction holds 8 bases that match TRBD1. What was sequenced was blood. The CDR3 region: CASSHSRGQANTEAFF. The DNA is TGCGCCAGCAGCCACAGCAGGGGACAGGCGAACACTGAAGCTTTCTTT.